The TCR beta chain under discussion was sequenced for a study of neoadjuvant anti-PD-1 for oral cavity cancer. Germline CDR1 LGHNT, CDR2 FRNRAP. The CDR3 spans 16 residues. The ends lost 3 bases at V and 0 bases at J; junction bases unmatched: 6. Here immunoSEQ multiplex PCR was the method, and the copy in TCRdb shows in-frame clones only, minus some. This table has 55,000 to 80,000 clones, about 86% appearing once. Stage II-IVA oral cavity squamous cell carcinoma was new and untreated by systemic or radiation therapy. The source is a person between 40 and 85 years old with oral cavity squamous cell carcinoma. This specimen consisted of PBMCs, obtained before nivolumab (anti-PD-1) treatment. The chain has TRBV12-5 and TRBJ2-7, with 9 bases fitting TRBD2. The CDR3 DNA reads as TGTGCTAGTGGTTTTCTCGGGACTAGCAGCTCCTACGAGCAGTACTTC. This encodes CASGFLGTSSSYEQYF. The complete variable domain, with remaining parts taken from reference TRBV12-5 and TRBJ2-7, reads DARVTQTPRHKVTEMGQEVTMRCQPILGHNTVFWYRQTMMQGLELLAYFRNRAPLDDSGMPKDRFSAEMPDATLATLKIQPSEPRDSAVYFCASGFLGTSSSYEQYFGPGTRLTVT.